What follows are 14 T cell receptor beta chains derived from one specimen sequenced in a study of T-cell memory formation after mild COVID-19. In TCRdb, the 5' RACE reads were re-called with MiXCR into one record per CDR3 protein. The sample holds over 500,000 distinct CDR3 sequences, 17% seen once. Sequenced input: PBMCs or a T cell subset sorted from them (not recorded which). Receptors originate from an adult woman who had mild COVID-19 (a few samples of this study predate the infection). Cell type and time point are not known.

The chain combines TRBV9 with TRBJ1-1; no definite D call. Trimming pared 6 bases from V and 5 bases from J, leaving 14 bases between. Looked up from germline, CDR1 is SGDLS and CDR2 is YYNGEE. CDR3 length equals 13 residues. The CDR3 DNA is TGTGCCAGCAAGAGTCATAAAGGAACTGAAGCTTTCTTT. Its protein product is CASKSHKGTEAFF. The whole variable domain, remainder taken from reference TRBV9 and TRBJ1-1, is DSGVTQTPKHLITATGQRVTLRCSPRSGDLSVYWYQQSLDQGLQFLIQYYNGEERAKGNILERFSAQQFPDLHSELNLSSLELGDSALYFCASKSHKGTEAFFGQGTRLTVV.

This clonotype showed up just a few times. V is TRBV7-2 and J is TRBJ2-7; D may be TRBD2 (6 bases). The germline CDR1 and CDR2 sequences are SGHTA and FQGNSA. The CDR3 loop spans 13 amino acids. V dropped 3 bases and J dropped 7 bases, with 13 bases sitting between them. CDR3: CASSFGAGREQYF. The CDR3 DNA is TGTGCCAGCAGCTTTGGCGCGGGACGGGAGCAGTACTTC.

The chain couples TRBV7-2 to TRBJ1-5, with a weak D call TRBD1 (6 bases). The CDR3 runs 16 residues. The V and J ends lost 4 bases and 2 bases respectively, with 15 bases between them. Germline V gene sequence: CDR1 SGHTA, CDR2 FQGNSA. The CDR3 DNA reads TGTGCCAGCAGCTCACAGGGAGGATTGGGCAATCAGCCCCAGCATTTT. It yields the protein CASSSQGGLGNQPQHF.

This clonotype was counted between two and nine times. The chain employs TRBV7-9 and TRBJ2-3; 9 bases fit TRBD2. Per the germline V gene, CDR1 is SEHNR and CDR2 is FQNEAQ (reference sequence). This CDR3 is built from 16 residues. Losses at the gene ends were 2 bases for V and 2 bases for J; bases not matched to a gene: 5. In DNA form, the CDR3 reads TGTGCCAGCAGCTTACCTCTAGCGGGGAACACAGATACGCAGTATTTT. This gives the protein CASSLPLAGNTDTQYF. Complete variable domain (other parts from reference TRBV7-9 and TRBJ2-3): DTGVSQNPRHKITKRGQNVTFRCDPISEHNRLYWYRQTLGQGPEFLTYFQNEAQLEKSRLLSDRFSAERPKGSFSTLEIQRTEQGDSAMYLCASSLPLAGNTDTQYFGPGTRLTVL.

DNA for the CDR3: TGTGCCAGCAGTCAAGGGGGCCTAAGGAATGAGCAGTTCTTC. It yields the protein CASSQGGLRNEQFF. This chain connects TRBV25-1 to TRBJ2-1, with 7 bases identical to TRBD1. Germline V CDR1 and CDR2: MGHDK, SYGVNS. The CDR3 covers 14 residues. V was clipped by 5 bases and J by 7 bases; unmatched bases: 8.

The rearrangement links TRBV5-5 to TRBJ1-5; no reliable D call. This CDR3 has 16 residues. CDR1 is SGHKS, CDR2 YYEKEE, per germline (reference sequence). V gave up 1 base and J gave up 2 bases, with 13 bases separating them. The CDR3, as DNA: TGTGCCAGCAGCTTGTCCACGTTGGGCCGCAATCAGCCCCAGCATTTT. This sequence encodes CASSLSTLGRNQPQHF. The full variable domain, with the rest looked up from reference TRBV5-5 and TRBJ1-5, is DAGVTQSPTHLIKTRGQQVTLRCSPISGHKSVSWYQQVLGQGPQFIFQYYEKEERGRGNFPDRFSARQFPNYSSELNVNALLLGDSALYLCASSLSTLGRNQPQHFGDGTRLSIL.

The genes are TRBV11-2 and TRBJ2-7; TRBD2 might be the D (5 bases). Germline CDR1 is SGHAT and CDR2 is FQNNGV. The CDR3 spans 14 residues. Trimming pared 2 bases from V and 3 bases from J, leaving 11 bases between. The CDR3 nucleotides read TGTGCCAGCAGCTTATCAGGACTTTTCTACGAGCAGTACTTC. Residues: CASSLSGLFYEQYF.

J is TRBJ1-1 and V is TRBV6-6; 8 bases line up with TRBD1. Trimming cost V 5 bases and J 1 base; bases outside gene matches: 6. This CDR3 has 15 residues. CDR1 MNHNY and CDR2 SVGAGI come from the germline V gene (reference sequence). CDR3 sequence: CASSPLDRANTEAFF. The CDR3 nucleotides read TGTGCCAGCAGTCCTCTGGACAGGGCGAACACTGAAGCTTTCTTT.

This clonotype was counted a few times. The rearrangement joins TRBV20-1 to TRBJ1-4; D not resolved. Germline V gives CDR1 DFQATT, CDR2 SNEGSKA (reference sequence). This CDR3 has 16 residues. Deletions cut 0 bases from V and 8 bases from J, with 19 bases between. The CDR3 protein is CSARDRGGRSGEKLFF. In DNA form, the CDR3 reads TGCAGTGCTAGAGATCGGGGAGGGAGGTCAGGCGAAAAACTGTTTTTT.

The chain is built from TRBV24-1 and TRBJ2-7; 10 positions match TRBD1. From germline, CDR1 is KGHDR and CDR2 SFDVKD. The CDR3 spans 16 residues. Germline trimming cut 4 bases from V and 3 bases from J; bases unmatched to any gene: 8. DNA of the CDR3: TGTGCCACCAGTGACGGAGACCGGGACAGGGGCTACGAGCAGTACTTC. The encoded protein is CATSDGDRDRGYEQYF.

This clonotype was found many times. V and J are TRBV5-1 and TRBJ1-2, with 8 bases identical to TRBD1. The CDR3 extends over 12 amino acids. V lost 3 bases, J lost 8 bases, and 3 bases stayed unmatched. CDR1 is SGHRS and CDR2 is YFSETQ in the germline V gene. The CDR3 DNA sequence: TGCGCCAGCAGCTCCGACAGGGGCGGCTACACCTTC. Amino acids: CASSSDRGGYTF.

The J gene is TRBJ1-5, the V gene TRBV18; TRBD1 matches 8 bases. The J segment lost 6 bases and the V segment lost 5 bases, leaving 12 bases of the junction unmatched. The CDR3 loop spans 16 amino acids. Germline loops: CDR1 KGHSH, CDR2 LQKENI. CDR3: CASSSTGGILVQPQHF. CDR3 DNA sequence: TGTGCCAGCTCATCTACAGGGGGGATATTGGTTCAGCCCCAGCATTTT.

The CDR3 reads CASSLVGGVSEAFF. The CDR3 DNA is TGTGCCAGCAGCTTAGTAGGGGGGGTCTCTGAAGCTTTCTTT. This rearrangement joins TRBV7-9 to TRBJ1-1; a possible D gene is TRBD1 (6 bases). CDR1 is SEHNR and CDR2 is FQNEAQ in the germline V gene (reference sequence). V was trimmed by 1 base and J by 6 bases, leaving 12 bases between them. The CDR3 has 14 residues.

This clonotype was picked up a small number of times. V is TRBV3-1 and J is TRBJ2-5, with 15 bases aligning to TRBD2. V gave up 4 bases and J gave up 1 base; unmatched junction bases: 7. CDR1 is LGHDT, CDR2 YNNKEL, per germline (reference sequence). The CDR3 is made up of 18 amino acids. The CDR3: CASSPEGLAGGPQETQYF. In DNA, the CDR3 is TGTGCCAGCAGCCCCGAAGGACTAGCGGGGGGGCCCCAAGAGACCCAGTACTTC.